This T cell receptor beta chain was sequenced during a study of immune heterogeneity within non-small cell lung tumors. This clonotype was observed a few times. Template input, which was bulk tumor genomic DNA, totaled approximately 640 ng per sample. Several biopsies were collected from each primary tumor during surgery. They were spaced as far apart as possible within the tumor mass. Curative surgical treatment was performed in patients who had newly diagnosed, untreated non-small cell lung cancer. With 32 V and 13 J primers, multiplex PCR amplified the TCR beta CDR3. TCRdb re-derived calls from the multiplex PCR reads in MiXCR, one entry per CDR3 protein. Here the sample spans nearly 15,000 distinct CDR3 sequences, around 30% being singletons. This clonotype was obtained from a woman aged 45-65 years with non-small cell lung cancer. The sample was lung tumor tissue.

This chain's CDR3 is CASSLPQGLAGGTDTQYF. CDR3 coding DNA: TGTGCCAGCAGTTTACCCCAGGGGCTAGCGGGGGGAACAGATACGCAGTATTTT. This chain joins TRBV12-3 or TRBV12-4 and TRBJ2-3; 11 positions agree with TRBD2. This CDR3 is built from 18 residues. Trimming at V came to 2 bases and at J to 3 bases, leaving 10 bases not matched to a gene.